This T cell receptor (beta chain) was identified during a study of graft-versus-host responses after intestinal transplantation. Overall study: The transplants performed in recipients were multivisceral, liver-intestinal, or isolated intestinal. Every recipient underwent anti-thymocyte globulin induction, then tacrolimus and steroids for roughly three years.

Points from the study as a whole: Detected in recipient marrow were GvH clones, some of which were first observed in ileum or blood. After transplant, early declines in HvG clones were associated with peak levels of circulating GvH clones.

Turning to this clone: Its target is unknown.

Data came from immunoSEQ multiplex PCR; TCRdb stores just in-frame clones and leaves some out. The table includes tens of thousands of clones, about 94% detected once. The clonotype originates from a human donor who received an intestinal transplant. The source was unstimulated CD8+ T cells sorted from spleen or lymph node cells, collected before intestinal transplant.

The CDR3 sequence is CASSRDSQQFF. In nucleotides, the CDR3 is TGCGCCAGCAGCCGGGACTCCCAGCAGTTCTTC. The chain combines TRBV5-1 with TRBJ2-1, with D perhaps matching TRBD2 (6 bases). V shed 4 bases and J shed 11 bases, with 10 bases lying between them. The CDR3 sequence is 11 residues long. Germline CDR1 SGHRS, CDR2 YFSETQ.